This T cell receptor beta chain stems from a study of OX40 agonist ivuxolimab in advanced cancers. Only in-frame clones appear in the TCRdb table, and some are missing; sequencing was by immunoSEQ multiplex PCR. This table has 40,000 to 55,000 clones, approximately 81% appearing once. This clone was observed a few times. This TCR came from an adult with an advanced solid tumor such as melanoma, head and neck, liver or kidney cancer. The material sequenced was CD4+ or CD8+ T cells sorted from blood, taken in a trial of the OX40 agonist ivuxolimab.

CDR3 residues: CASSSSGDSGKLFF. Written as DNA, the CDR3 is TGTGCCAGCAGCTCATCAGGTGATTCAGGAAAACTGTTTTTT. This chain links TRBV5-4 with TRBJ1-4; no clear D gene. Per the germline V gene, CDR1 is SGHNT and CDR2 is YYREEE (reference sequence). CDR3 size: 14 residues. Trimming took off 3 bases at V and 10 bases at J, with 16 bases between the two ends.